Given below is one T cell receptor beta chain in context. The data were obtained in a study of blood T cell repertoires in COVID-19. Whole-study context: The analysed material was cDNA or gDNA that came from T cells, B-cell-depleted T cells, or PBMCs.

TCRdb's table, derived via immunoSEQ multiplex PCR, lists solely in-frame clones and lacks some. In the table there are 250,000 to 300,000 clones, 88% of which are singletons. This CDR3 contains 17 residues. Germline CDR1 SGHTA, CDR2 FQGTGA. The junction had 8 bases not matched to a gene; V was cut back by 5 bases and J by 1 base. What was sequenced was peripheral blood. The chain uses TRBV7-3 and TRBJ2-3, with 11 bases aligning to TRBD2. The clonotype was recovered from a young woman with acute or convalescent COVID-19. The CDR3 reads CASSARSLAGGTDTQYF. The CDR3 DNA is TGTGCCAGCAGCGCCCGCTCACTAGCGGGAGGCACAGATACGCAGTATTTT.